This TCR beta chain was captured by sequencing in a study of OX40 agonist ivuxolimab in advanced cancers. Study-level background: Three patients, one with hepatocellular carcinoma and two with cutaneous melanoma, responded partially. Study findings and constraints: At 0.1 to 3.0 mg/kg and by week 6, CD4+ and CD8+ T cells in the blood had expanded clonally. Among the lowest levels of clonal expansion were found in partial responders at 0.1-3.0 mg/kg. Expanded peripheral T cell antigen specificity was not determined.

The CDR3 loop spans 13 amino acids. CDR1 SGHRS and CDR2 YFSETQ come from the germline V gene. V was clipped by 4 bases and J by 5 bases; unmatched bases: 2. As for this clone: Its specificity is not known.

The table came from immunoSEQ multiplex PCR; TCRdb's copy has only in-frame clones and leaves some out. The sample has 55,000 to 75,000 clones, 80% to 90% seen once; the top ten hold 0.75%. The chain uses TRBV5-1 and TRBJ1-4; 7 nucleotides agree with TRBD1. The sequencing used CD4+ or CD8+ T cells sorted from blood, collected in a trial of the OX40 agonist ivuxolimab. The sequence came from an adult with an advanced solid tumor such as melanoma, head and neck, liver or kidney cancer. The CDR3 nucleotides read TGCGCCAGCAGCCAGGGGGTAAATGAAAAACTGTTTTTT. This codes for CASSQGVNEKLFF.